The sequence of this T cell receptor (beta chain) was determined in a study of vaccination and CD4 T cells after COVID-19. Turning to the study itself: Participants got two doses of BNT162b2 or mRNA-1273 vaccine.

CDR1 is SEHNR and CDR2 is FQNEAQ in the germline V gene (reference sequence). This CDR3 comprises 15 residues. Trimming took off 0 bases at V and 0 bases at J, with 9 bases between the two ends. The time point was: late sampling 161 to 241 days after vaccination in a few convalescent patients. TCRdb re-called the PCR reads with MiXCR, one entry per CDR3 protein. The sample shows some 27,000 distinct CDR3 sequences, around 53% of them seen only once. In this sample, this clonotype turned up a few times. The antigen remains unidentified. Study findings and constraints: 304 of 307 vaccine-specific clones from convalescent patients were spike mono-reactive. It was observed that, in convalescent patients, a median about 90% of reactive clones arose only post-vaccination.

Specimen: CD4+ T cells from blood, collected about 7 months after SARS-CoV-2 vaccination. V is TRBV7-9 and J is TRBJ2-7, with D perhaps being TRBD1 or TRBD2 (6 bases each). This clonotype was sampled from a human donor who had recovered from COVID-19. DNA of the CDR3: TGTGCCAGCAGCTTAGCGTGGGGGGCCTCCTACGAGCAGTACTTC. Translated, it gives CASSLAWGASYEQYF.